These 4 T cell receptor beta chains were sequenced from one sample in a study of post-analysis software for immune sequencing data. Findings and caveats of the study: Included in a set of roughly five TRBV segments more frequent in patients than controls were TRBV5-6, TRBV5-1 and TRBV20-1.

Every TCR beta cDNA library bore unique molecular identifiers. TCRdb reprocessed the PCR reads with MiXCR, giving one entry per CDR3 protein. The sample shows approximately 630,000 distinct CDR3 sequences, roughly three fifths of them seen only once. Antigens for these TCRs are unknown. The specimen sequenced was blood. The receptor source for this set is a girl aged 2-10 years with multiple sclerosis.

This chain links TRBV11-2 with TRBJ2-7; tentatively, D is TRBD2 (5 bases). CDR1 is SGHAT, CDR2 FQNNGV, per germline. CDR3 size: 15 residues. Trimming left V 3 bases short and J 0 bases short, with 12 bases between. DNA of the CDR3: TGTGCCAGCAGCTTCGGGCGGGCGATCTCCTACGAGCAGTACTTC. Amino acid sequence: CASSFGRAISYEQYF.

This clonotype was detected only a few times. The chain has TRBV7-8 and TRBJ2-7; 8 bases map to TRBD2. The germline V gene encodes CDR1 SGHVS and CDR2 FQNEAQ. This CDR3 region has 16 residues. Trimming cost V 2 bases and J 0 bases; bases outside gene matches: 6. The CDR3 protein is CASSLPYSGSSYEQYF. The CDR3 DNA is TGTGCCAGCAGCTTACCCTACAGCGGGAGCTCCTACGAGCAGTACTTC.

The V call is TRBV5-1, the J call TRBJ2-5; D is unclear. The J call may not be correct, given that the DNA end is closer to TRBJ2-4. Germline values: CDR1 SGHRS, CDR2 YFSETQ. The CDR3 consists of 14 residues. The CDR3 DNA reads TGCGCCAGCAGCTCCAGCATACAGAAAAACATTCAGTACTTC. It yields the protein CASSSSIQKNIQYF.

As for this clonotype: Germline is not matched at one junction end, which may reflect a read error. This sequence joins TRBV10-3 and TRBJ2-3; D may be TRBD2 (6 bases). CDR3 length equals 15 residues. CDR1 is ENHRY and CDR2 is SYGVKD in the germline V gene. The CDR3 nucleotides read TGTGTCATCAGTGAGTACCGGGACTCTCCAGATACGCAGTATTTT. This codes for CVISEYRDSPDTQYF.